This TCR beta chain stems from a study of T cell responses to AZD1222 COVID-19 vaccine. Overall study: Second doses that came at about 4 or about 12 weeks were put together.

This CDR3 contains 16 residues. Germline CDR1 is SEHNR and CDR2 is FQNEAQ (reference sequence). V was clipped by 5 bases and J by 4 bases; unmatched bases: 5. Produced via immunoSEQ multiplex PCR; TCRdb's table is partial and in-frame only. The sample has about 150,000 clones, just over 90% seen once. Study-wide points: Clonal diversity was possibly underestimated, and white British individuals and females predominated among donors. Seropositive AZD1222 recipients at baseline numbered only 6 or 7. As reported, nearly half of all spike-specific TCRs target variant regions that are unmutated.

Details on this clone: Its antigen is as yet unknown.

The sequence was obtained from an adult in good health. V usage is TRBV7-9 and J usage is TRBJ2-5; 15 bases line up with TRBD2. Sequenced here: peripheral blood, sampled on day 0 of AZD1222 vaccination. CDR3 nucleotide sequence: TGTGCCAGCAGCCCGGGACTAGCGGGGGGCCCAGAGACCCAGTACTTC. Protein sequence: CASSPGLAGGPETQYF.